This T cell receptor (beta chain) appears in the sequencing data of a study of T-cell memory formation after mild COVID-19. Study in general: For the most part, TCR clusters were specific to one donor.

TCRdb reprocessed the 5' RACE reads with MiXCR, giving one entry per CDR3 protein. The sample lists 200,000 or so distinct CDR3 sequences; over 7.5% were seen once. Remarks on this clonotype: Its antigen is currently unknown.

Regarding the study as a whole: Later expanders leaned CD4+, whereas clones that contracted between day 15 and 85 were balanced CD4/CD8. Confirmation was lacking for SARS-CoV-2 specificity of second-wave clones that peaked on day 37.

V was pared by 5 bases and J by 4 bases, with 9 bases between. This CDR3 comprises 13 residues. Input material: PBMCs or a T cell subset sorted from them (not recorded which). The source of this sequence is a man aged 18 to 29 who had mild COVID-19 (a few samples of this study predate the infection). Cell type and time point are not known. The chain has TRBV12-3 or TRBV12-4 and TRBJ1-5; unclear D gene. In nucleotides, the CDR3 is TGTGCCAGCAGTGCCACCCTTAATCAGCCCCAGCATTTT. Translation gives CASSATLNQPQHF.